The source of this T cell receptor (beta chain) is a study of cytomegalovirus exposure and HLA in healthy donors (dated by TCRdb to between 2016 and 2019). Some background on the complete study: An earlier analysis of roughly 610 of the donors reported around 280 Gb of sequence data and around 120 million unique TCR beta sequences obtained from about 179 million T cells. In an earlier analysis of 587 of the donors, high-throughput TCR beta sequencing was used to judge whether each TCR beta V gene segment behaved as functional or pseudogenic. To study patterns of TCR occurrence, a later analysis re-analyzed previously published TCR beta repertoires from several hundred donors and added high-resolution HLA genotyping. An early release that covered roughly 600 HLA-typed donors contained 300 to 350 gigabases of sequencing data and approximately 85 million unique TCR sequences. Rather than using new phenotypic data, the later analysis identified candidate immune exposures from TCR beta sequences and from how often those sequences occurred across donors. The number of donors typed differed by locus, with 629-630 for A, B, C, DRB1 and DQB1, 522 for DQA1, under 610 for DPA1, and 472 for DPB1. Donor age, sex, ethnicity and CMV serostatus were compiled alongside the repertoire data. Among around 400 genotyped donors of the cohort, an average of around 250,000 unique TCR beta nucleotide sequences was sequenced per donor, of which 15% to 20% were non-productive. All discovery cohort repertoires had been generated using a single sequencing platform. To predict cytomegalovirus infection status, the study combined high-throughput TCR immunosequencing, statistical association of individual TCRs with disease status, and machine learning. The T cell repertoires of 666 subjects were profiled by immunosequencing and related to cytomegalovirus serostatus. The aim of the study was to test whether cataloging public T cell receptors could identify signatures of past pathogen exposure. Because of strong linkage in the cohort, roughly five DR-DQ haplotypes were treated as single units for association and clustering. A later genetic analysis took genome-wide SNP genotypes for about 65% of the 666 donors and used that subset as a discovery cohort. Among the roughly 430 genotyped donors, approximately 81% belonged to the genetic ancestry cluster associated with self-reported Caucasian donors. Besides the first cohort of approximately 670 subjects, a separate validation cohort made up of 120 different subjects was used. HLA typing covered class I and class II loci at four-digit resolution.

This clone was counted once. What this receptor recognizes is not known. Base qualities are missing; no much larger clone stands one base away. Libraries came from the immunoSEQ multiplex PCR assay. For the multiplex PCR, a mixture combining 60 forward primers for TCR Vbeta segments and 13 reverse primers for TCR Jbeta segments was used. The CDR3 region of rearranged TCR beta genes was amplified from genomic DNA with a multiplex PCR assay. Amplified TCR beta libraries were sequenced as 87-base-pair reads on the Illumina HiSeq System. Per the original workflow: A later analysis tallied around 87 million unique TCR beta chains across the 550 to 850 repertoires, and about 12 million of those chains were shared by two or more donors. To remove PCR and sequencing errors, raw reads were error-corrected and collapsed into unique sequences using a nearest-neighbor algorithm that merged closely related sequences. To assign V, D and J gene segments, CDR3 sequences were aligned to IMGT reference sequences. Each retained sequence needed at least a six-nucleotide match to both a V gene segment and a J gene segment. A rearrangement counted as productive if the CDR3 had no stop codons and remained in frame with V and J, and every other rearrangement counted as non-productive. Following IMGT convention, CDR3 was defined as the stretch from the second conserved V-encoded cysteine to the conserved J-encoded phenylalanine. The earlier analysis of roughly 590 of the donors excluded any sequence lacking an unambiguous match to a single V gene segment. In an earlier analysis of some 590 of the donors, a V segment was called functional when productive rearrangements were above 56.7%, and segregating when the standard deviation between donors exceeded 5%. To diagnose cytomegalovirus status from the catalog of TCR beta chain sequences, a statistical classification framework was built. A later analysis assigned V and J genes by comparing TCR nucleotide sequences with IMGT/GENE-DB human TR gene sequences. The TCRdist pipeline was used in a later analysis to assign CDR3 sequences and most-parsimonious VDJ recombination scenarios. In a later analysis, each TCR beta chain was defined by its CDR3 amino acid sequence together with its V-gene family, and reads without a unique V-gene family were excluded. In a later analysis, approximately 590 highly shared, low-generation-probability nucleotide sequences were removed to address suspected cross-contamination and a sequencing artifact. In a later analysis, a clonal expansion index was calculated for each public chain from normalized within-repertoire ranks of inferred template counts. Generation probabilities in a later analysis came from a VDJ recombination model fitted to out-of-frame rearrangements, and those results were checked against IGoR. A later analysis scored TCR-TCR, TCR-HLA and TCR-CMV co-occurrence with hypergeometric tests, applying a repertoire-size bias correction to TCR pairs. False discovery rates were estimated in a later analysis by permuting HLA or CMV assignments 20 times. In a later analysis, co-occurring TCRs were grouped using DBSCAN, and TCRdist sequence similarity was added for clustering within HLA-allele-positive subsets. For co-occurrence clustering, repertoires with fewer than 30,000 or more than 120,000 public chains were excluded, along with roughly five repertoires with anomalous nucleotide sharing. Sourced from immuneACCESS, this table was stored by TCRdb with only in-frame sequences that have V and J called. A share of the clones is absent; for the studies checked, an unresolved V gene accounts for under half, and the remainder has no known explanation. For V, J and clone size, that table is used; D and trimming come from the DNA. This sample is represented by under 150,000 clones; 82% of them were singletons. The ten most abundant clones make up around 2.6% of the sample.

Results the study describes overall, beyond this receptor: An association between a missense DCLRE1C variant and V-gene and J-gene trimming of TCR beta chains was found in a later genetic analysis and replicated in an independent cohort. Roughly uniform sequencing depth across donors was assumed in presence/absence analyses, although this assumption may not hold. For the cohort, immune exposure information was limited to CMV serostatus. Linkage disequilibrium might explain the correlated functional status among segregating V segments, but an unknown experimental factor could not be ruled out. In vitro tests confirmed that a few of the cytomegalovirus-associated TCR beta chains recognize cytomegalovirus antigens. The earlier analysis of 450 to 700 of the donors excluded approximately 15 rarely observed V segments, including chromosome 9 orphons, because counts were too low. Because some donors lacked HLA typing at each locus, the association tests relied only on the typed subset. In a later analysis, several top co-occurrence clusters were reported to appear linked to parvovirus B19, influenza, CMV and Epstein-Barr virus. A later analysis found that TCR association rates varied across HLA loci, with DRB1 alleles showing the most associated TCRs and HLA-C alleles the fewest. A further reported finding was that TCR beta sequences accurately predicted the HLA-A and HLA-B alleles for most subjects in the first cohort. The classifier was reported to diagnose cytomegalovirus status with high specificity and sensitivity in both the original cohort and the validation cohort. Only TCR beta chains were sequenced in this cohort, and the absence of alpha or paired-chain data limited detectable features. At a false discovery rate of 0.05, a later analysis linked approximately 18,000 TCR beta sequences to specific HLA alleles. Broadly in line with IMGT annotations, most TCR beta V segments showed up in productive rearrangements about 90% or about 30% of the time in an earlier analysis of 450 to 600 of the donors. A later analysis found that most CMV-associated TCR beta chains appeared HLA-restricted, with HLA associations seemingly driven largely by CMV exposure. A cluster of highly shared sequence variants was judged likely to be a technical artifact of the sequencing pipeline. Some IMGT-functional V segments, including TRBV6-2 and TRBV6-3, could not be distinguished by the 87-base-pair reads and were therefore excluded. A later genetic analysis reported fewer N-insertions in productive TCRs among donors in an Asian-associated ancestry cluster than the approximately 700-donor mean. It was suggested by the authors that the approach could potentially be generalized to other disease states and immunological phenotypes. A total of about 150 TCR beta chains were listed by the study as associated with cytomegalovirus. When HLA alleles, especially DR and DQ, strongly co-occurred, TCR associations were difficult to assign to individual alleles. Most TCR sequences were seen in very few donors, while some public TCRs were found in many individuals. In a later analysis, HLA-associated TCR beta chains were found to be more clonally expanded and to have lower generation probabilities than equally common non-associated chains.

The cohort comprised 710 or so healthy bone marrow donors. At the time of sampling, all cohort members were nominally healthy, though unrecorded immune exposures were likely present. The donor tested CMV seronegative, placing the donor among the 350 to 400 seronegative members of the cohort. Each donor provided a peripheral blood sample, and peripheral blood mononuclear cells were used for TCR beta sequencing. Genomic DNA was extracted from the blood cell samples with the Qiagen DNeasy Blood Extraction Kit. The cysteine opens and the phenylalanine closes a CDR3 of 17 amino acids. Kept here is only the CDR3 DNA, which spans 51 bases and is read in frame from base 1. As encoded in the germline V gene, CDR1 is LGHNA while CDR2 is YSLEER. V is trimmed back by 1 base and J by 4 bases, and the junction contains 7 bases that no gene match accounts for.

The chain employs TRBV4-3 and TRBJ2-5, with 12 bases in between that match TRBD2. Sequencing was done on a sample of PBMCs. The clonotype was recovered from a male donor in good health and CMV-seronegative. CDR3 region: CASSQAPSGRVGETQYF. The DNA sequence is as follows: TGCGCCAGCAGCCAAGCCCCTAGCGGGAGGGTTGGAGAGACCCAGTACTTC.